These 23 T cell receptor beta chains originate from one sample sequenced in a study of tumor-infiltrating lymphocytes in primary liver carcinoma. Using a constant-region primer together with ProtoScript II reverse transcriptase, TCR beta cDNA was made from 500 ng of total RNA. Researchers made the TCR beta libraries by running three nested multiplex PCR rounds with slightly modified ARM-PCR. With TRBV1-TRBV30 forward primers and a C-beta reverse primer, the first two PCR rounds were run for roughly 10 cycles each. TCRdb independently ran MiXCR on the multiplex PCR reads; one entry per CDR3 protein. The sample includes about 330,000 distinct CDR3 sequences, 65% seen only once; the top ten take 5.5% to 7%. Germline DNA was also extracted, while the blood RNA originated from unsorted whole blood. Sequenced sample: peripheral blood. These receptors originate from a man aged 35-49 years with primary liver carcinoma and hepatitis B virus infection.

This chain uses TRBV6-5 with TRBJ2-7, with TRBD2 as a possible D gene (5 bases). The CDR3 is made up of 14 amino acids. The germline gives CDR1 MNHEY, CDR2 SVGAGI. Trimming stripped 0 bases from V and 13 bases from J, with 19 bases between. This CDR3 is CASSYSSRNSDQYF. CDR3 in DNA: TGTGCCAGCAGTTACTCTAGCAGGAATAGCGATCAATACTTC.

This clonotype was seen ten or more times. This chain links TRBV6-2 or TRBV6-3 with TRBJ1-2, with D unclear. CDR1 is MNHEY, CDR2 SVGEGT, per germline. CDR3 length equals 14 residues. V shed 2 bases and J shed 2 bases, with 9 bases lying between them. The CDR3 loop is CASSYRSGNYGYTF. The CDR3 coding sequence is TGTGCCAGCAGTTACCGGTCCGGAAACTATGGCTACACCTTC.

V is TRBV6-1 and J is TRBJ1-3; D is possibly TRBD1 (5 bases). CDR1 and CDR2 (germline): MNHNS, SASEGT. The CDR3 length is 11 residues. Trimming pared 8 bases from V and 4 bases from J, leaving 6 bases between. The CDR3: CASWGGNTIYF. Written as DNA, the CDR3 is TGTGCCAGCTGGGGGGGAAACACCATATATTTT.

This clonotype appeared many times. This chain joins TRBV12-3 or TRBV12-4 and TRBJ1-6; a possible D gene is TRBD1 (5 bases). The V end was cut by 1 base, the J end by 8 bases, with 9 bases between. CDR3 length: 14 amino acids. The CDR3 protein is CASSLGGRHSPLHF. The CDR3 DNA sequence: TGTGCCAGCAGTTTAGGGGGACGGCATTCACCCCTCCACTTT.

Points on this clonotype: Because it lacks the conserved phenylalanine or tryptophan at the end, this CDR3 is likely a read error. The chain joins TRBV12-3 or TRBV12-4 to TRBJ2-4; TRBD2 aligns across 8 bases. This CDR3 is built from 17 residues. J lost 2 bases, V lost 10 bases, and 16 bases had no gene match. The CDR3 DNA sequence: TGTGCCACTGCTTTGGAGGGTAGCGGGATTACCAAAAACATTCAGTACTTA. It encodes CATALEGSGITKNIQYL.

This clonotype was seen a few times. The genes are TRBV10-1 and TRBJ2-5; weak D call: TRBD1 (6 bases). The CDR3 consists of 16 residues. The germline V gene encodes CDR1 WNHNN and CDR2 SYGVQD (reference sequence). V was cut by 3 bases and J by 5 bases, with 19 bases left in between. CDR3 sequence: CASSEPRQALEETQYF. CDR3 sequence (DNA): TGCGCCAGCAGTGAACCCCGACAGGCCCTTGAGGAGACCCAGTACTTC.

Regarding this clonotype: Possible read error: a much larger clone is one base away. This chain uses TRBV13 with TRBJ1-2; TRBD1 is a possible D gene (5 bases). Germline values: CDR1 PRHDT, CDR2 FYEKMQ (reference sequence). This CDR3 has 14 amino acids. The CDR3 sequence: CASSLGGGLRGYAF. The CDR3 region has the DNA TGTGCCAGCAGCTTAGGAGGAGGGCTTCGGGGCTACGCCTTC.

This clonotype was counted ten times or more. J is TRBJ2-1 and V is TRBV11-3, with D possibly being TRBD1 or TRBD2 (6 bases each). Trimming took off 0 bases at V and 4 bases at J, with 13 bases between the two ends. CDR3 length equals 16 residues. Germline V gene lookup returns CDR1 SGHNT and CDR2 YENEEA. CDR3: CASSLEFGGSYNEQFF. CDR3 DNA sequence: TGTGCCAGCAGCTTAGAATTCGGGGGCTCATACAATGAGCAGTTCTTC.

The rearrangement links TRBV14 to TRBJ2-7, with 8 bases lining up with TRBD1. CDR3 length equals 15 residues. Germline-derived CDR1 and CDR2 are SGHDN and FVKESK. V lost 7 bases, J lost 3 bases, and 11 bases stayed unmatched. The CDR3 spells CASTKDRGVFYEQYF. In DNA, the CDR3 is TGTGCCAGCACTAAAGACAGGGGAGTTTTCTACGAGCAGTACTTC.

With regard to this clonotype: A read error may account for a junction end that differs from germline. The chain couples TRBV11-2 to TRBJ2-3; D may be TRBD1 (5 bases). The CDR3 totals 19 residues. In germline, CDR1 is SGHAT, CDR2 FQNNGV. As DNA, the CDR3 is TGTGCCAGCAGCCTCACATCAGTACAGGTATTGTTGAGCACAGATATGCAGTATTTT. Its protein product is CASSLTSVQVLLSTDMQYF.

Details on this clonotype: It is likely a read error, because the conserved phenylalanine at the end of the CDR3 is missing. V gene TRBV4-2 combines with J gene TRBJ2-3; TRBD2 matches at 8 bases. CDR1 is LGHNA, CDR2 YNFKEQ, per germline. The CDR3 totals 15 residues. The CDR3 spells CASSQASGSTDTQYL. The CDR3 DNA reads TGTGCCAGTAGCCAAGCTAGCGGGAGCACAGATACGCAGTATTTA.

CDR3 sequence (DNA): TGTGCCAGCAGCTTAGGTCCGTCCCTGAACACAGAGTCTTTCTTT. It is translated as CASSLGPSLNTESFF. This rearrangement joins TRBV11-2 to TRBJ1-1, with no clear D. This CDR3 region has 15 residues. Germline V lookup: CDR1 SGHAT, CDR2 FQNNGV. V lost 1 base and J lost 12, with 21 bases in between.

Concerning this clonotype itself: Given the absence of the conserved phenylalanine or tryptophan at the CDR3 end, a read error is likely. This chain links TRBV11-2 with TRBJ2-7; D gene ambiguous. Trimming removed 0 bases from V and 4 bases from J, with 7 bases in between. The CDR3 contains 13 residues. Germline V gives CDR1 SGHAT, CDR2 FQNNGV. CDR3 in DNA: TGTGCCAGCAGCTTAGACTCTGGTTACGAGCAGTACATC. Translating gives CASSLDSGYEQYI.

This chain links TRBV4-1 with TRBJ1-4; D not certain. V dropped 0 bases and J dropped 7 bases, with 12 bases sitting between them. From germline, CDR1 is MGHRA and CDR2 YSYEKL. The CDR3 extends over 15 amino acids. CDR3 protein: CASSQEGIGSEKLFF. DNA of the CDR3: TGCGCCAGCAGCCAAGAAGGGATAGGGAGTGAAAAACTGTTTTTT.

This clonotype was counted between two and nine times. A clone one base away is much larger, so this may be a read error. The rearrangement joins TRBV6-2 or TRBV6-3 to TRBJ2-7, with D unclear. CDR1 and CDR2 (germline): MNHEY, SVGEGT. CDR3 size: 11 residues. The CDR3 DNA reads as TGTGCCAACAGTTTCACCTACGAGCAGTACTTC. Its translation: CANSFTYEQYF.

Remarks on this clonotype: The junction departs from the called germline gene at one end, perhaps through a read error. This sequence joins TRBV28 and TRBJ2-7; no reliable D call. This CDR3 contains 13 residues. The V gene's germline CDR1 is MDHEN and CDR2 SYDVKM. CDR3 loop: CASTNRETYEHYF. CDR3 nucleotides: TGTGCCAGCACTAATAGGGAAACCTACGAGCACTACTTC.

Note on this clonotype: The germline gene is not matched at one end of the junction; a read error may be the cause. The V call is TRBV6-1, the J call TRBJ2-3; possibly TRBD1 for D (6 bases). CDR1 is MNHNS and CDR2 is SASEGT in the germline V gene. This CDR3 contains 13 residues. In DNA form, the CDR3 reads TGTGCCAGCGTAGGGTCATGGACAGATAAGCAGTATTTT. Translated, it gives CASVGSWTDKQYF.

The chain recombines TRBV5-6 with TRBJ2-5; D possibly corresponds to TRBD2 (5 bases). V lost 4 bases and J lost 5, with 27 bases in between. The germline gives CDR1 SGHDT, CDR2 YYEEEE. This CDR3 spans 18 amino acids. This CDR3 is CASSPPRRGEVEEETQYF. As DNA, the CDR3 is TGTGCCAGCAGCCCGCCGAGACGGGGTGAGGTCGAGGAGGAGACCCAGTACTTC.

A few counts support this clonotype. In DNA, the CDR3 is TGCGCCAGCAGCCAAAGACCGGCTAGTATTAATTCACCCCTCCACTTT. It is translated as CASSQRPASINSPLHF. The chain carries TRBV4-1 and TRBJ1-6; D is ambiguous. The V gene's germline CDR1 is MGHRA and CDR2 YSYEKL. V was clipped by 2 bases and J by 6 bases, with 14 bases between them. The length of the CDR3 is 16 residues.

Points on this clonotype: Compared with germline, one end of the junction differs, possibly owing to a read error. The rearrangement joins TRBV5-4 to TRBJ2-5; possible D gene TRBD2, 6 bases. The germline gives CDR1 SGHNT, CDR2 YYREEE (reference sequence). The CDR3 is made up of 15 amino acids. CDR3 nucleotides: TGTGCCAGGAGCTTGTCGGGGCGGGAAAAAGAGACCCAGTACTTC. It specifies CARSLSGREKETQYF.

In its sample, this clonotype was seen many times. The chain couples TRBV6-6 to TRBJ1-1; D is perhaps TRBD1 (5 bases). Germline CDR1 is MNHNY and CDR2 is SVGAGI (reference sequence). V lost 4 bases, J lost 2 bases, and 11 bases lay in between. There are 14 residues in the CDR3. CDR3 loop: CASSFNGGNTEAFF. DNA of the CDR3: TGTGCCAGCAGTTTTAACGGGGGTAACACTGAAGCTTTCTTT.

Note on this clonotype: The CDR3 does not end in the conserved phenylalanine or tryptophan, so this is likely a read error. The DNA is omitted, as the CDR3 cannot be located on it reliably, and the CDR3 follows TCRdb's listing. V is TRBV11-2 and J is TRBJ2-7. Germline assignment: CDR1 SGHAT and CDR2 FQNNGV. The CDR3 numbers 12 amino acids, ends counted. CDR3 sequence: CASSWSVYERYL.

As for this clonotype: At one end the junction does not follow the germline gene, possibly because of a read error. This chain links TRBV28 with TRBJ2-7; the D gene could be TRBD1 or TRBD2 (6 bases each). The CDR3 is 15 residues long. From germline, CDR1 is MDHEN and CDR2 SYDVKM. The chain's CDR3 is CASGSRGESGLTEGF. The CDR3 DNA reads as TGTGCCAGCGGTTCCAGGGGAGAAAGCGGGCTCACTGAAGGCTTC.